This T cell receptor (beta chain) is drawn from a study of regulatory T cells in long-lasting Graves disease. Germline V gene sequence: CDR1 SQVTM, CDR2 ANQGSEA. V lost 3 bases, J lost 2 bases, and 15 bases lay in between. The CDR3 runs to 15 residues. Study outcomes and limitations: Authors noted too few samples as a limitation.

For TCR beta, libraries came from iRepertoire HTBI primers and Arm-PCR of CDR3 regions. A single record per CDR3 protein comes from TCRdb applying MiXCR to the multiplex PCR reads. This sample has 450,000 to 700,000 distinct CDR3 sequences; about 13% occur once, and the top ten carry roughly a tenth. In regard to this clonotype: Its antigen is as yet unknown.

Indicated time point: newly diagnosed GD, antithyroid drugs for less than 3 months. The TCR library was prepared using RNA isolated from PBMCs. From an endocrinology department in Xi'an, China, came the patients. These data also formed part of another study, on T cells in Graves' hyperthyroidism and ophthalmopathy. That paper adds: Median prediction lead before ophthalmopathy onset was roughly 6 months with the model.

This TCR came from a man under 40 with Graves disease. Source: peripheral blood mononuclear cells (PBMCs), taken at new diagnosis, from a patient treated with antithyroid drugs. The V gene is TRBV29-1, the J gene TRBJ2-3; D perhaps matches TRBD2 (5 bases). In DNA form, the CDR3 reads TGCAGCGTTGATATAGTCACTAGATTCACAGATACGCAGTATTTT. This translates into CSVDIVTRFTDTQYF.